Reported below is one T cell receptor beta chain. The TCRbeta library was prepared with unique molecular identifiers. TCRdb ran MiXCR on the PCR reads and lists one entry per CDR3 protein. Of tens of thousands of distinct CDR3 sequences in the sample, around 8.8% were seen once. This entry comes from a study of T-cell reconstitution after alpha-beta-depleted transplantation in children. This CDR3 has 15 amino acids. The J segment lost 5 bases and the V segment lost 3 bases, leaving 9 bases of the junction unmatched. Looked up from germline, CDR1 is MNHEY and CDR2 is SMNVEV (reference sequence). The material sequenced was PBMCs, mostly from graft donor cells, taken 60 days after TCRalphabeta/CD19-depleted stem cell transplant. J is TRBJ2-5 and V is TRBV27, with 7 nucleotides matching TRBD2. This TCR was recovered from a male patient between 2 and 15 years old who had a stem cell transplant for chronic granulomatous disease, so the T cells may come from the graft donor. This chain's CDR3 is CASSFYYTGRETQYF. CDR3 coding DNA: TGTGCCAGCAGTTTTTATTACACCGGGAGGGAGACCCAGTACTTC.